Listed below are T cell receptor beta chains from one sample, sequenced in a study of response to subunit inactivated influenza vaccine. Each CDR3 protein is one row after TCRdb ran MiXCR on the RT-PCR reads. This repertoire shows 450,000 to 550,000 distinct CDR3 sequences, over 25% found once; its top ten account for 1.9%. Material: CD4+ T cells sorted from PBMCs, obtained 4 to 6 days after vaccination. These receptors came from a man in his fifties or sixties who received an inactivated influenza vaccine. Each CDR3 is given with its conserved first and last residue. D genes are given only for firm matches. Not all rows give a size; the values are once, few, many and, for expanded clones, a class.

>TRBV12-3/TRBV12-4|TRBJ1-1|TRBD1|14|.
CASSLGQGKTEAFF
TGTGCCAGCAGCCTGGGACAGGGCAAAACTGAAGCTTTCTTT
>TRBV5-1|TRBJ2-3|TRBD2|19|few
CASSPGLAGGRSSTDTQYF
TGCGCCAGCAGCCCGGGACTAGCGGGTGGTCGGAGTAGCACAGATACGCAGTATTTT
>TRBV5-1|TRBJ2-7|.|15|.
CASSLVGEAAEEQYF
TGCGCCAGCAGCTTGGTGGGAGAGGCAGCGGAAGAGCAGTACTTC
>TRBV20-1|TRBJ1-2|.|14|.
CSARDDGINYGYTF
TGCAGTGCTAGAGATGACGGGATTAACTATGGCTACACCTTC
>TRBV4-3|TRBJ1-2|.|14|.
CASSQGQSFCGYTF
TGCGCCAGCAGCCAAGGACAGTCTTTTTGTGGCTACACCTTC
>TRBV7-8|TRBJ2-1|TRBD2|16|.
CASSFPAGGVRNEQFF
TGTGCCAGCAGCTTCCCAGCGGGAGGGGTCAGGAATGAGCAGTTCTTC
>TRBV12-3/TRBV12-4|TRBJ1-6|.|14|.
CASTPGGARSPLHF
TGTGCCAGCACACCGGGGGGGGCGCGGTCACCCCTCCACTTT
>TRBV12-3/TRBV12-4|TRBJ2-1|TRBD1|15|few
CASSMGQGSYNEQFF
TGTGCCAGCAGTATGGGACAGGGGAGTTACAATGAGCAGTTCTTC
>TRBV9|TRBJ2-3|TRBD2|15|few
CASSVSGIGTDTQYF
TGTGCCAGCAGCGTAAGCGGGATAGGCACAGATACGCAGTATTTT
>TRBV24-1|TRBJ1-1|.|15|few
CATSDSGQLNTEAFF
TGTGCCACCAGTGATTCTGGACAGCTGAACACTGAAGCTTTCTTT
>TRBV19|TRBJ2-1|.|16|.
CASRPPGLEGKNEQFF
TGTGCCAGTAGACCCCCGGGTCTTGAGGGCAAGAATGAGCAGTTCTTC
>TRBV7-2|TRBJ2-5|TRBD2|16|few
CASSLLAGPPGETQYF
TGTGCCAGCAGCTTACTAGCGGGGCCCCCAGGAGAGACCCAGTACTTC
>TRBV10-3|TRBJ2-1|TRBD2|18|.
CAISRQGPSGRAYNEQFF
TGTGCCATCAGTCGACAGGGGCCTAGCGGGAGGGCCTACAATGAGCAGTTCTTC
>TRBV7-3|TRBJ2-1|TRBD2|21|few
CASSLRTRYRGLAGGPNEQFF
TGTGCCAGCAGCTTACGTACCCGTTACCGGGGACTAGCGGGAGGGCCAAATGAGCAGTTCTTC
>TRBV6-2/TRBV6-3|TRBJ2-7|.|15|many
CASSYSSGTGREQYF
TGTGCCAGCAGTTACTCTTCAGGGACGGGCCGCGAGCAGTACTTC
>TRBV27|TRBJ2-1|TRBD1|14|few
CASSPRTGNNEQFF
TGTGCCAGCAGTCCGCGGACAGGGAACAATGAGCAGTTCTTC
>TRBV5-6|TRBJ2-5|.|14|.
CASSIVDSAETQYF
TGTGCCAGCAGCATTGTAGACTCTGCAGAGACCCAGTACTTC
>TRBV6-2/TRBV6-3|TRBJ2-1|TRBD2|16|.
CASSYSGSGRTNEQFF
TGTGCCAGCAGTTACTCAGGTAGCGGGAGGACAAATGAGCAGTTCTTC
>TRBV21-1|TRBJ2-4|.|15|.
CASGDYYWLLWVRYF
TGTGCCAGCGGCGACTACTATTGGCTGTTATGGGTACGGTACTTC
>TRBV20-1|TRBJ2-1|.|12|.
CSAREGENEQFF
TGCAGTGCTAGAGAAGGGGAAAATGAGCAGTTCTTC
>TRBV5-5|TRBJ2-2|.|16|few
CASSLAHTRGTGELFF
TGTGCCAGCAGCTTGGCGCACACCCGAGGGACCGGGGAGCTGTTTTTT
>TRBV10-3|TRBJ2-3|TRBD2|14|few
CAISALAGTDTQYF
TGTGCCATCAGTGCCCTAGCGGGCACAGATACGCAGTATTTT
>TRBV12-3/TRBV12-4|TRBJ2-2|.|16|few
CASSLEGRSGTGELFF
TGTGCCAGCAGTTTGGAGGGCAGGTCGGGCACCGGGGAGCTGTTTTTT
>TRBV4-3|TRBJ2-7|.|15|.
CASSQDQGPLYEQYF
TGCGCCAGCAGCCAAGATCAGGGACCGTTATACGAGCAGTACTTC
>TRBV9|TRBJ2-2|.|13|many
CASTGVRTGELFF
TGTGCCAGCACTGGGGTTCGGACCGGGGAGCTGTTTTTT
>TRBV5-1|TRBJ2-5|.|15|.
CASSIRQRPQETQYF
TGCGCCAGCAGCATACGACAGAGGCCACAAGAGACCCAGTACTTC
>TRBV11-2|TRBJ2-1|.|16|.
CASSLLVSELPNEQFF
TGTGCCAGCAGCTTACTCGTTTCGGAGCTCCCCAATGAGCAGTTCTTC
>TRBV2|TRBJ1-1|.|13|.
CASTRTESTEAFF
TGTGCCAGCACCAGGACAGAATCCACTGAAGCTTTCTTT
>TRBV6-2/TRBV6-3|TRBJ2-7|.|11|.
CASKAGNEQYF
TGTGCCAGCAAAGCCGGGAACGAGCAGTACTTC
>TRBV5-1|TRBJ2-1|.|16|.
CASSLSGGSSYNEQFF
TGTGCCAGCAGCTTATCGGGCGGTAGCTCCTACAATGAGCAGTTCTTC
>TRBV20-1|TRBJ2-7|TRBD1|14|once
CSARGRGTGYGQYF
TGCAGTGCTAGAGGCCGCGGGACAGGGTACGGGCAGTACTTC
>TRBV7-9|TRBJ1-6|TRBD1|13|many
CASSPGGNSPLHF
TGTGCCAGCAGCCCAGGGGGAAATTCACCCCTCCACTTT
>TRBV2|TRBJ2-1|TRBD1|13|.
CASSRTGKGEQFF
TGTGCCAGCTCAAGGACAGGGAAGGGTGAGCAGTTCTTC
>TRBV10-1|TRBJ2-1|TRBD2|16|.
CASSEGLAGGYNEQFF
TGCGCCAGCAGTGAGGGACTAGCGGGGGGGTACAATGAGCAGTTCTTC
>TRBV5-1|TRBJ1-2|.|13|.
CATSAGHSYGYTF
TGCGCCACCTCGGCGGGACACTCATATGGCTACACCTTC
>TRBV10-3|TRBJ1-2|.|15|.
CAISPTGRSAYGYTF
TGTGCCATCAGCCCCACAGGGAGATCTGCCTATGGCTACACCTTC
>TRBV20-1|TRBJ2-7|TRBD1|15|.
CSARGGTGRGYEQYF
TGCAGTGCTAGAGGCGGGACAGGGCGAGGCTACGAGCAGTACTTC
>TRBV24-1|TRBJ2-3|TRBD2|17|few
CATSDPLAGRSTDTQYF
TGTGCCACCAGTGATCCATTAGCGGGCCGAAGCACAGATACGCAGTATTTT
>TRBV6-6|TRBJ2-2|.|13|few
CASYSEVLGELFF
TGTGCCAGTTACTCGGAAGTCTTAGGGGAGCTGTTTTTT
>TRBV6-6|TRBJ1-5|.|12|.
CASGLGRQPQHF
TGTGCCAGCGGGCTGGGGCGTCAGCCCCAGCATTTT
>TRBV6-5|TRBJ2-4|.|13|few
CASRYSAKNIQYF
TGTGCCAGCAGGTACTCAGCCAAAAACATTCAGTACTTC
>TRBV12-3/TRBV12-4|TRBJ2-3|TRBD1|14|.
CASSRDRGKDTQYF
TGTGCCAGCAGCCGGGACAGAGGAAAAGATACGCAGTATTTT
>TRBV20-1|TRBJ2-3|.|12|.
CSARDPTGTQYF
TGCAGTGCTAGAGATCCTACAGGCACGCAGTATTTT